The 25 T cell receptor beta chains listed next were all sequenced from one sample in a study of blood T cell repertoires in COVID-19. This table comes from immunoSEQ multiplex PCR, and its TCRdb copy is limited to in-frame clones, with some not included. The sample holds 10,000 to 11,000 clones, about 85% seen once. The specimen sequenced was peripheral blood. The receptors here all came from a man aged 25 to 40 with active or convalescent COVID-19.

This rearrangement joins TRBV6-5 to TRBJ1-5, with D uncertain. CDR1 and CDR2 from the germline V gene are MNHEY and SVGAGI. Trimming took off 7 bases at V and 1 base at J, with 8 bases between the two ends. The CDR3 has 13 residues. DNA of the CDR3: TGTGCCAGCACTGGAGGAAGCAATCAGCCCCAGCATTTT. Amino acids: CASTGGSNQPQHF.

The rearrangement links TRBV12-3 or TRBV12-4 to TRBJ2-7, with D perhaps matching TRBD1 (5 bases). V was clipped by 8 bases and J by 0 bases, with 11 bases between them. The CDR3 totals 13 residues. CDR3: CASQITGSYEQYF. CDR3 sequence (DNA): TGTGCCAGCCAAATTACAGGCTCCTACGAGCAGTACTTC.

This chain connects TRBV6-4 to TRBJ1-6, with D possibly matching TRBD1 (6 bases). CDR1 and CDR2 from the germline V gene are MRHNA and SNTAGT. The V gene lost 5 bases and the J gene lost 7 bases, with 12 bases spanning the gap. The CDR3 is 14 amino acids. This chain's CDR3 is CASSMDRENSPLHF. The CDR3 DNA follows: TGTGCCAGCAGTATGGACAGAGAGAATTCACCCCTCCACTTT.

This clone was seen once. J is TRBJ1-5 and V is TRBV6-2 or TRBV6-3; the match to TRBD1 covers 10 bases. CDR3 size: 15 residues. The V gene end was trimmed by 6 bases and the J gene end by 3 bases; junction bases not matched to a gene: 5. In germline, CDR1 is MNHEY, CDR2 SVGEGT. CDR3 DNA sequence: TGTGCCAGCAGCCTGGGACAGGGGCTCAATCAGCCCCAGCATTTT. It specifies CASSLGQGLNQPQHF.

CDR3 in DNA: TGTGCCAGCAGCGTTTGGACAGGGTCCCAAGAGACCCAGTACTTC. It yields the protein CASSVWTGSQETQYF. The rearrangement uses TRBV14 and TRBJ2-5; 8 bases map to TRBD1. Germline lookup yields CDR1 SGHDN and CDR2 FVKESK. Unmatched junction bases numbered 6, after V lost 5 bases and J lost 1 base. The CDR3 loop spans 15 amino acids.

The chain is built from TRBV6-5 and TRBJ1-3; TRBD1 is a possible D gene (5 bases). Trimming shortened V by 4 bases and J by 8 bases, and 15 bases separated the two germline ends. This CDR3 contains 14 residues. Germline CDR1 is MNHEY and CDR2 is SVGAGI. In nucleotides, the CDR3 is TGTGCCAGCAGTTCCCCCAGCTTGGGGCACACCATATATTTT. Translation: CASSSPSLGHTIYF.

This rearrangement joins TRBV25-1 to TRBJ1-1; 8 positions match TRBD1. V dropped 4 bases and J dropped 0; count of bases not matched to a gene: 13. CDR1 MGHDK and CDR2 SYGVNS come from the germline V gene. There are 18 residues in the CDR3. Here the CDR3 reads CASSGGYHRGGVNTEAFF. CDR3 in DNA: TGTGCCAGCAGTGGAGGGTACCACAGGGGGGGAGTGAACACTGAAGCTTTCTTT.

The V and J genes are TRBV23-1 and TRBJ2-4; 10 positions agree with TRBD1. TRBV23-1 is an open reading frame, and its role is uncertain. The ends lost 6 bases at V and 7 bases at J; junction bases unmatched: 6. The CDR3 contains 14 residues. CDR3 amino acids: CASRGQGIWNIQYF. The CDR3 nucleotides are TGCGCCAGCAGGGGACAGGGGATATGGAACATTCAGTACTTC.

In this sample, this clone turned up a few times. J is TRBJ1-5 and V is TRBV7-9; a weak D match, TRBD1 (6 bases). This CDR3 is 16 amino acids long. The germline CDR1 and CDR2 sequences are SEHNR and FQNEAQ (reference sequence). Trimming cost V 0 bases and J 1 base, with 10 bases left between them. CDR3 bases: TGTGCCAGCAGCTTAGCGACAGGAACCAGCAATCAGCCCCAGCATTTT. This encodes CASSLATGTSNQPQHF.

This chain links TRBV3-1 (or the pseudogene TRBV3-2) with TRBJ2-5; 7 bases line up with TRBD2. CDR3 size: 17 residues. The V gene's germline CDR1 is LGHDT and CDR2 YNNKEL (reference sequence). The J segment lost 2 bases and the V segment lost 3 bases, leaving 12 bases of the junction unmatched. CDR3 bases: TGTGCCAGCAGCCACCCCGGGGGGTTTGTGGAACAAGAGACCCAGTACTTC. It specifies CASSHPGGFVEQETQYF.

The rearrangement joins TRBV4-1 to TRBJ2-7; 7 bases line up with TRBD1. Germline trimming cut 5 bases from V and 2 bases from J; bases unmatched to any gene: 9. This CDR3 comprises 15 residues. Germline V lookup: CDR1 MGHRA, CDR2 YSYEKL. The DNA for the CDR3 is TGCGCCAGCAGCGAGTTGACAGGGTTGGCCTACGAGCAGTACTTC. Protein: CASSELTGLAYEQYF.

The J gene is TRBJ1-1, the V gene TRBV9; 9 bases are a match to TRBD1. CDR1 is SGDLS and CDR2 is YYNGEE in the germline V gene. This CDR3 has 18 residues. V shed 0 bases, J shed 3 bases, and the junction held 12 bases outside the gene matches. The CDR3 sequence: CASSVVEWDRVPYTEAFF. CDR3 sequence (DNA): TGTGCCAGCAGCGTAGTAGAGTGGGACAGGGTGCCCTACACTGAAGCTTTCTTT. Full variable domain (missing parts from reference TRBV9 and TRBJ1-1): DSGVTQTPKHLITATGQRVTLRCSPRSGDLSVYWYQQSLDQGLQFLIQYYNGEERAKGNILERFSAQQFPDLHSELNLSSLELGDSALYFCASSVVEWDRVPYTEAFFGQGTRLTVV.

The chain recombines TRBV6-5 with TRBJ1-3; D might be TRBD1 (5 bases). V gave up 2 bases and J gave up 0 bases, with 8 bases separating them. Germline CDR1 is MNHEY and CDR2 is SVGAGI. The CDR3 sequence is 15 residues long. The CDR3 sequence is CASSYRGSSGNTIYF. The CDR3 DNA reads TGTGCCAGCAGTTACAGGGGAAGCTCTGGAAACACCATATATTTT.

This chain joins TRBV5-1 and TRBJ2-1; 8 positions agree with TRBD1. The CDR3 sequence is 16 residues long. Germline V gives CDR1 SGHRS, CDR2 YFSETQ. Unmatched junction bases numbered 12, after V lost 4 bases and J lost 6 bases. The CDR3 DNA reads as TGCGCCAGCAGCGTACTCCTGGGACAGGAGGGCAATGAGCAGTTCTTC. Translation: CASSVLLGQEGNEQFF.

The chain joins TRBV18 to TRBJ1-1; TRBD1 might be the D (5 bases). The CDR3 consists of 15 residues. Trimming cost V 4 bases and J 0 bases, with 12 bases left between them. Germline V gives CDR1 KGHSH, CDR2 LQKENI. CDR3 protein: CASSRQRFMNTEAFF. The CDR3 DNA sequence: TGTGCCAGCTCACGACAGAGATTTATGAACACTGAAGCTTTCTTT.

The chain is built from TRBV7-8 and TRBJ2-7; the D gene is possibly TRBD1 (5 bases). Trimming shortened V by 10 bases and J by 2 bases, and 9 bases separated the two germline ends. This CDR3 contains 11 residues. Per the germline V gene, CDR1 is SGHVS and CDR2 is FQNEAQ. CDR3 amino acids: CATQGAYEQYF. CDR3 sequence (DNA): TGTGCCACCCAAGGGGCCTACGAGCAGTACTTC.

The chain has TRBV9 and TRBJ2-1, with 9 bases identical to TRBD2. Trimming at V came to 0 bases and at J to 0 bases, leaving 10 bases not matched to a gene. The germline CDR1 and CDR2 sequences are SGDLS and YYNGEE. The CDR3 loop spans 19 amino acids. CDR3 coding DNA: TGTGCCAGCAGCGTAGATGCGCGGGGGGGCCTTGGCTCCTACAATGAGCAGTTCTTC. Encoded protein: CASSVDARGGLGSYNEQFF.

This chain uses TRBV6-5 with TRBJ2-3; D unresolved. V lost 6 bases to trimming and J lost 2 bases, with 6 bases between them. Germline-derived CDR1 and CDR2 are MNHEY and SVGAGI. The CDR3 is 12 residues long. The CDR3 region is CASSANTDTQYF. In nucleotides, the CDR3 is TGTGCCAGCAGCGCGAACACAGATACGCAGTATTTT.

The genes are TRBV7-9 and TRBJ1-2, with 8 bases identical to TRBD1. V lost 5 bases, J lost 13 bases, and 9 bases stayed unmatched. This CDR3 region has 12 residues. From germline, CDR1 is SEHNR and CDR2 FQNEAQ (reference sequence). CDR3 sequence reads: CASSTDRGGGTF. The CDR3 DNA follows: TGTGCCAGCAGCACAGACAGGGGAGGTGGCACCTTC.

The chain recombines TRBV6-5 with TRBJ2-1; 8 positions match TRBD1. The trim removed 10 bases at V and 4 bases at J, leaving 9 bases unmatched. The CDR3 runs to 14 residues. The germline CDR1 and CDR2 sequences are MNHEY and SVGAGI. CDR3 nucleotides: TGTGCCACCGAGACAGGGGATGGGTACAATGAGCAGTTCTTC. Residues: CATETGDGYNEQFF.

The chain links TRBV18 to TRBJ2-5; the D gene is possibly TRBD2 (5 bases). V lost 0 bases to trimming and J lost 3 bases, with 8 bases between them. The CDR3 is made up of 14 amino acids. The V gene's germline CDR1 is KGHSH and CDR2 LQKENI. The CDR3 DNA sequence: TGTGCCAGCTCACCACCCGGGAACGAAGAGACCCAGTACTTC. As protein: CASSPPGNEETQYF.

This chain connects TRBV6-5 to TRBJ2-1, with 13 bases lining up with TRBD2. V lost 4 bases to trimming and J lost 7 bases; unmatched junction nucleotides: 7. The CDR3 has 16 amino acids. CDR1 is MNHEY and CDR2 is SVGAGI in the germline V gene. In DNA form, the CDR3 reads TGTGCCAGCAGTTCACTAGCGGGGGGGCAATGGAATGAGCAGTTCTTC. This gives the protein CASSSLAGGQWNEQFF.

This sequence joins TRBV21-1 and TRBJ2-6; TRBD1 reflects the table's D call only, with no check against the DNA. TRBV21-1 is a recognized pseudogene. This CDR3 spans 16 amino acids. CDR3 loop: CASSNQGAAGANVLTF. In DNA, the CDR3 is TGTGCCAGCAGTAATCAGGGGGCAGCTGGGGCCAACGTCCTGACTTTC.

The chain employs TRBV6-5 and TRBJ1-2, with 10 bases aligning to TRBD1. The CDR3 has 14 residues. The germline V gene encodes CDR1 MNHEY and CDR2 SVGAGI. V shed 10 bases and J 6 bases; nucleotides not matched to a gene: 11. CDR3 DNA sequence: TGTGCCACCCTACGACAGGGGGCTTCCCATGGCTACACCTTC. Amino acids: CATLRQGASHGYTF.

V gene TRBV19 combines with J gene TRBJ1-5; 10 bases are a match to TRBD1. V dropped 5 bases and J dropped 6; count of bases not matched to a gene: 4. The CDR3 has 14 residues. Per the germline V gene, CDR1 is LNHDA and CDR2 is SQIVND (reference sequence). The DNA of the CDR3 is TGTGCCAGTAGTGCGACAGGGGGCGGTCAGCCCCAGCATTTT. The encoded protein is CASSATGGGQPQHF.